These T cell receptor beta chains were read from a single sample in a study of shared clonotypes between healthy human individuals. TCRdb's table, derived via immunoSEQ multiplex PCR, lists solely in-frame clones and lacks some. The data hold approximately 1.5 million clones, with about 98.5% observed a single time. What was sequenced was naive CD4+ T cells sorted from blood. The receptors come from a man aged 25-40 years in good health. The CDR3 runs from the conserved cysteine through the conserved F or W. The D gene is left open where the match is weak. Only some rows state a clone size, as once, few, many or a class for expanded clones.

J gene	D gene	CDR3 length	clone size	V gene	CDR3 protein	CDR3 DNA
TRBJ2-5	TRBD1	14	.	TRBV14	CASSVQGVQETQYF	TGTGCCAGCAGCGTGCAGGGGGTCCAAGAGACCCAGTACTTC
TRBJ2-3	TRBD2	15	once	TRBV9	CASSRLAGDTDTQYF	TGTGCCAGCAGTAGACTAGCGGGAGACACAGATACGCAGTATTTT
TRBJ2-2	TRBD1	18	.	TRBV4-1	CASSPRAGTGPNTGELFF	TGCGCCAGCAGCCCACGGGCGGGGACAGGACCGAACACCGGGGAGCTGTTTTTT
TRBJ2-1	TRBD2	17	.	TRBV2	CASSEGPPAGVLDEQFF	TGTGCCAGCAGTGAAGGTCCCCCAGCGGGAGTATTGGATGAGCAGTTCTTC
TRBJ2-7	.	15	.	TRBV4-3	CASSQDQGGPYEQYF	TGCGCCAGCAGCCAAGATCAGGGAGGCCCCTACGAGCAGTACTTC
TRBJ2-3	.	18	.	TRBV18	CASSPRPPSPPSTDTQYF	TGTGCCAGCTCCCCTCGACCGCCCAGTCCCCCTAGCACAGATACGCAGTATTTT
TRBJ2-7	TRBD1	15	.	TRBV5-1	CASSLGTGTYYEQYF	TGCGCCAGCAGCTTAGGGACAGGGACTTACTACGAGCAGTACTTC
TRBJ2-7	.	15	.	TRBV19	CASRLGASKLHEQYF	TGTGCCAGTAGGTTAGGAGCTAGCAAGCTTCACGAGCAGTACTTC
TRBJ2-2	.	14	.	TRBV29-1	CSVGGGTNTGELFF	TGCAGCGTCGGAGGCGGGACGAACACCGGGGAGCTGTTTTTT
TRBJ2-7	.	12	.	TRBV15	CATSLGIDEQYF	TGTGCCACCAGTCTGGGGATTGATGAGCAGTACTTC
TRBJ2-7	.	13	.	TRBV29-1	CSVVRGVWDEQYF	TGCAGCGTTGTCAGGGGGGTCTGGGACGAGCAGTACTTC
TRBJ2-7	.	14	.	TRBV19	CASSMVAGVSEQYF	TGTGCCAGTAGTATGGTGGCAGGGGTAAGCGAGCAGTACTTC
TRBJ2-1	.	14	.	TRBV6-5	CASSYGPNYNEQFF	TGTGCCAGCAGTTACGGGCCAAACTACAATGAGCAGTTCTTC
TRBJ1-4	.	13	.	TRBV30	CAWRSGGNEKLFF	TGTGCCTGGAGGAGCGGCGGTAATGAAAAACTGTTTTTT
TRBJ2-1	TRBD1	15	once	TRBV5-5	CASSPPGTGYNEQFF	TGTGCCAGCAGCCCACCAGGGACAGGGTACAATGAGCAGTTCTTC
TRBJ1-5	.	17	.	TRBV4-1	CASSQAAGAALDQPQHF	TGCGCCAGCAGCCAAGCTGCGGGGGCGGCCTTAGATCAGCCCCAGCATTTT
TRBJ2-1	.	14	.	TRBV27	CASSSLSSYNEQFF	TGTGCCAGCAGTTCCCTGAGCTCCTACAATGAGCAGTTCTTC
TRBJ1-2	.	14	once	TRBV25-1	CASSEQGNNYGYTF	TGTGCCAGCAGTGAACAGGGGAATAACTATGGCTACACCTTC
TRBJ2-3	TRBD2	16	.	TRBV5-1	CASSLLAGGAEDTQYF	TGCGCCAGCAGCCTACTGGCGGGGGGAGCGGAAGATACGCAGTATTTT
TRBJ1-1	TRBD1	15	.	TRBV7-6	CASSLAQGENTEAFF	TGTGCCAGCAGCTTAGCGCAGGGGGAGAACACTGAAGCTTTCTTT
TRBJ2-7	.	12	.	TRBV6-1	CASSDRIYEQYF	TGTGCCAGCAGTGATCGTATCTACGAGCAGTACTTC
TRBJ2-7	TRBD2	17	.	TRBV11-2	CASSSLGTSGSSYEQYF	TGTGCCAGCAGCTCCCTAGGCACTAGCGGGAGCTCCTACGAGCAGTACTTC
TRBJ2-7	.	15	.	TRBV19	CASSQEGGLRHEQYF	TGTGCCAGTAGCCAGGAGGGAGGCCTCCGCCACGAGCAGTACTTC
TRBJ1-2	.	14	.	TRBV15	CATSEKHWDYGYTF	TGTGCCACCAGCGAGAAACATTGGGACTATGGCTACACCTTC
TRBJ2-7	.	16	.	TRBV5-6	CASSAGPTRYSYEQYF	TGTGCCAGCAGCGCAGGACCGACGAGATACTCCTACGAGCAGTACTTC
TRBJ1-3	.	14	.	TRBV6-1	CASNSGYSGNTIYF	TGTGCCAGCAACTCAGGGTACTCTGGAAACACCATATATTTT
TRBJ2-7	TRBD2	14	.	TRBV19	CASSGLGGGLEQYF	TGTGCCAGTAGTGGACTAGGCGGAGGGTTGGAGCAGTACTTC
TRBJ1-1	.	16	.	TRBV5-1	CASSLRSQGVATEAFF	TGCGCCAGCAGCTTGAGGTCCCAGGGTGTTGCCACTGAAGCTTTCTTT
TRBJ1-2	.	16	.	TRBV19	CASSIGFREDENGYTF	TGTGCCAGTAGTATAGGTTTCAGGGAAGACGAGAATGGCTACACCTTC
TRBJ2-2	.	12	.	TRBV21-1	CASSPEGFELFF	TGTGCCAGCAGCCCCGAGGGTTTTGAGCTGTTTTTT
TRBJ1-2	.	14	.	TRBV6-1	CASSDSGQHYGYTF	TGTGCCAGCAGTGACTCGGGACAACACTATGGCTACACCTTC
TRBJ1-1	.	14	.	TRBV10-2	CASSEGFKNTEAFF	TGCGCCAGCAGTGAGGGGTTCAAGAACACTGAAGCTTTCTTT
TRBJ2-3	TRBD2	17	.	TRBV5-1	CASSGLAGGDSTDTQYF	TGCGCCAGCAGCGGGCTAGCGGGAGGGGATAGCACAGATACGCAGTATTTT
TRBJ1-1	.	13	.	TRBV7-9	CASSGTKNTEAFF	TGTGCCAGCAGCGGGACAAAGAACACTGAAGCTTTCTTT
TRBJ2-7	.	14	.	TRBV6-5	CASSRSGEPYEQYF	TGTGCCAGCAGTCGGTCAGGGGAACCGTACGAGCAGTACTTC
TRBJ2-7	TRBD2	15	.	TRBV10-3	CAISEPTSGTYEQYF	TGTGCCATCAGTGAACCCACTAGCGGGACCTACGAGCAGTACTTC
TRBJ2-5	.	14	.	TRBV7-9	CASSLMTDQETQYF	TGTGCCAGCAGCTTAATGACAGACCAAGAGACCCAGTACTTC
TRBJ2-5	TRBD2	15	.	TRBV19	CASNRRTSGRETQYF	TGTGCCAGTAACCGGAGGACTAGCGGGAGAGAGACCCAGTACTTC
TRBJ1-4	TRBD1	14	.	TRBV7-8	CASRDRETNEKLFF	TGTGCCAGCCGGGACAGGGAAACTAATGAAAAACTGTTTTTT
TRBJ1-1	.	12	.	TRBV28	CASRSGPTEAFF	TGTGCCAGCAGGTCCGGGCCCACTGAAGCTTTCTTT
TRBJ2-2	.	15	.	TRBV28	CASSWQGSIAGELFF	TGTGCCAGCAGTTGGCAGGGTAGTATCGCCGGGGAGCTGTTTTTT
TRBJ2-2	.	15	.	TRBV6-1	CATRGRHPDTGELFF	TGTGCCACCCGAGGGCGGCATCCGGACACCGGGGAGCTGTTTTTT
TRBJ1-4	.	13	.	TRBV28	CASSLSERPKLFF	TGTGCCAGCAGTCTTTCCGAACGCCCCAAACTGTTTTTT
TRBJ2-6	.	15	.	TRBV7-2	CASSLRSAGANVLTF	TGTGCCAGCAGCTTACGGTCAGCTGGGGCCAACGTCCTGACTTTC
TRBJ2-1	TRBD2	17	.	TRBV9	CASSVGGVWTSGFEQFF	TGTGCCAGCAGCGTAGGAGGGGTTTGGACTAGTGGTTTTGAGCAGTTCTTC
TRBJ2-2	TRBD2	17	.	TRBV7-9	CASSFDRRGGMTGELFF	TGTGCCAGCAGCTTCGACAGGCGCGGGGGGATGACCGGGGAGCTGTTTTTT
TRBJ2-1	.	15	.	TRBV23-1	CARLEGSGSYNEQFF	TGCGCCCGGTTGGAGGGGTCGGGCTCCTACAATGAGCAGTTCTTC
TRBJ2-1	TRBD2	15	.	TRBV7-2	CASSFGLAVYNEQFF	TGTGCCAGCAGCTTCGGGCTAGCGGTTTACAATGAGCAGTTCTTC
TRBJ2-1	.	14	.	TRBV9	CASSTPAPYNEQFF	TGTGCCAGCAGCACCCCTGCTCCTTACAATGAGCAGTTCTTC
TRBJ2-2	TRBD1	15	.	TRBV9	CASSDRTGSTGELFF	TGTGCCAGCAGCGACCGGACAGGGAGCACCGGGGAGCTGTTTTTT
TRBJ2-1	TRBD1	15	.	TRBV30	CAWRIDRARGDEQFF	TGTGCCTGGCGAATCGACAGGGCAAGAGGCGATGAGCAGTTCTTC
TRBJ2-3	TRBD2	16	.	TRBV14	CASSLPGSGRADTQYF	TGTGCCAGCAGCCTGCCGGGCAGCGGGAGGGCAGATACGCAGTATTTT
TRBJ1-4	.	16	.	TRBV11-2	CASSPIQGRTNEKLFF	TGTGCCAGCAGCCCAATTCAGGGGAGAACTAATGAAAAACTGTTTTTT
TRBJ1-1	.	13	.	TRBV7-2	CASSLRENTEAFF	TGTGCCAGCAGCTTACGCGAGAACACTGAAGCTTTCTTT